Reported below is one TCR beta chain. These data are taken from a study of Graves' ophthalmopathy and Graves' hyperthyroidism. Study as a whole: Peripheral blood (taken before any treatment) was collected at initial diagnosis.

Transcripts of RNA were the source for amplifying TCR beta CDR3 regions. Scientists carried out first-round RT-PCR using HTBI primers and then a second-round multiplex PCR. In TCRdb, the multiplex PCR reads were re-called with MiXCR into one record per CDR3 protein. The repertoire holds approximately 160,000 distinct CDR3 sequences, roughly two fifths seen once, with roughly 9% in the top ten. This CDR3 has 15 residues. Germline V gene data show CDR1 as MNHEY and CDR2 as SVGAGI. The V end was cut by 2 bases, the J end by 3 bases, with 14 bases between. This TCR came from a man aged 25-45 years with Graves' ophthalmopathy. This chain joins TRBV6-5 and TRBJ2-7; weak D call: TRBD2 (5 bases). Sequenced sample: peripheral blood. In nucleotides, the CDR3 is TGTGCCAGCAGTTACGGTTCGGGTGGACTCTACGAGCAGTACTTC. Protein: CASSYGSGGLYEQYF.